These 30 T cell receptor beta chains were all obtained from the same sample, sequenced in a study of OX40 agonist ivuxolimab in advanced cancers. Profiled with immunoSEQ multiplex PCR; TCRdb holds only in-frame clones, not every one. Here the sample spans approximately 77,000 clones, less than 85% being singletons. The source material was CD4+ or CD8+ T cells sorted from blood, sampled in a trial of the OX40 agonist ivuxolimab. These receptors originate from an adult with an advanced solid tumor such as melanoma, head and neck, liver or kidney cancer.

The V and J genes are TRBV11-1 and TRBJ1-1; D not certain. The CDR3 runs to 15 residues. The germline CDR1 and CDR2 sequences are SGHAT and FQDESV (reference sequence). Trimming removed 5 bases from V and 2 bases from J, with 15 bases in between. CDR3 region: CASSHLPRSNTEAFF. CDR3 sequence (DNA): TGTGCCAGCAGCCACCTACCCCGCAGTAACACTGAAGCTTTCTTT.

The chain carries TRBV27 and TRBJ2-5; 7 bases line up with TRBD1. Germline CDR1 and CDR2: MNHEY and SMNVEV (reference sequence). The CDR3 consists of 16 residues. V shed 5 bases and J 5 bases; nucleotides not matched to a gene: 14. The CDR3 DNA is TGTGCCAGCAGTCCCCTAGGGGGCGCTTTGTATGAGACCCAGTACTTC. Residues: CASSPLGGALYETQYF.

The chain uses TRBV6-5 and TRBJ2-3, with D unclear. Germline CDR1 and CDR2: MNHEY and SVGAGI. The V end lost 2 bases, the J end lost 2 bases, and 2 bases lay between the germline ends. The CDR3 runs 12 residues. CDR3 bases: TGTGCCAGCAGTTACGACACAGATACGCAGTATTTT. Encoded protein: CASSYDTDTQYF.

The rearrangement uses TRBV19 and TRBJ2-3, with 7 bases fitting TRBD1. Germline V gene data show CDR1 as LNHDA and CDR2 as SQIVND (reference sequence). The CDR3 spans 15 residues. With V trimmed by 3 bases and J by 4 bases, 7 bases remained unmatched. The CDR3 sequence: CASSISRGKADTQYF. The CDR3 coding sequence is TGTGCCAGTAGTATCAGCAGGGGGAAGGCAGATACGCAGTATTTT.

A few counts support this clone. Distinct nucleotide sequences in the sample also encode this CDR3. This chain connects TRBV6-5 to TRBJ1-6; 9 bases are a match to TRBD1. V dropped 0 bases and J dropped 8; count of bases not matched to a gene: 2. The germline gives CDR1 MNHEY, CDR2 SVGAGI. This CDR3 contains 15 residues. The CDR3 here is CASSYSRTGDSPLHF. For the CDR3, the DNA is TGTGCCAGCAGTTACTCGAGGACAGGGGATTCACCCCTCCACTTT.

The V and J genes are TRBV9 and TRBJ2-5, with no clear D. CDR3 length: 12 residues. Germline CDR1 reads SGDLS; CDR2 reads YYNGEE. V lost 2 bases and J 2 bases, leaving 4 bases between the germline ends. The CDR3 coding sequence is TGTGCCAGCAGCGTCGAACAAGAGACCCAGTACTTC. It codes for CASSVEQETQYF.

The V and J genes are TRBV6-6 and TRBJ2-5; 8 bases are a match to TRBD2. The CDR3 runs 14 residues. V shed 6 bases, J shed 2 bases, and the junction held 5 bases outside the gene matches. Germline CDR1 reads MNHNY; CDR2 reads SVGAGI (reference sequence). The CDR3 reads CASRRTSNQETQYF. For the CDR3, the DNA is TGTGCCAGCAGGCGGACTAGCAATCAAGAGACCCAGTACTTC.

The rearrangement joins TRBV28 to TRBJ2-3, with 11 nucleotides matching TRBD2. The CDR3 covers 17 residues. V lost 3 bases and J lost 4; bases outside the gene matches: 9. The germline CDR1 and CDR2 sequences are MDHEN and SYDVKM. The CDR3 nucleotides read TGTGCCAGCAGTTTGGGAATTAGCGGGGGGGCCCCAGATACGCAGTATTTT. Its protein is CASSLGISGGAPDTQYF.

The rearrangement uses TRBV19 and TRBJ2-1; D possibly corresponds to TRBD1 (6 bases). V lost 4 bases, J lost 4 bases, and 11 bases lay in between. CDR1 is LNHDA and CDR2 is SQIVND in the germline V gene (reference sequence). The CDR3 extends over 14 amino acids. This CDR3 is CASSKFDRYNEQFF. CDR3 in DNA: TGTGCCAGTAGTAAGTTCGACAGGTACAATGAGCAGTTCTTC.

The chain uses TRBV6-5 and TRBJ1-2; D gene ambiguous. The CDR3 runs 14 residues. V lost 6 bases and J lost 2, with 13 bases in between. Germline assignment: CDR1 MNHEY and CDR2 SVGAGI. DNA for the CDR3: TGTGCCAGCAGGCCTTTGGAAGGAAACTATGGCTACACCTTC. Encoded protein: CASRPLEGNYGYTF.

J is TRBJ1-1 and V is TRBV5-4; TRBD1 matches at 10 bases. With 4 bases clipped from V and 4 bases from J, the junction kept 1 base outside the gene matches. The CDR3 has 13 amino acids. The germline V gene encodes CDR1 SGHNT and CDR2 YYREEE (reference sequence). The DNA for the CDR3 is TGTGCCAGCAGCCGGGACAGGGGCACTGAAGCTTTCTTT. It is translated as CASSRDRGTEAFF. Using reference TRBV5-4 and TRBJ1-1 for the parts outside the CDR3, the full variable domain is ETGVTQSPTHLIKTRGQQVTLRCSSQSGHNTVSWYQQALGQGPQFIFQYYREEENGRGNFPPRFSGLQFPNYSSELNVNALELDDSALYLCASSRDRGTEAFFGQGTRLTVV.

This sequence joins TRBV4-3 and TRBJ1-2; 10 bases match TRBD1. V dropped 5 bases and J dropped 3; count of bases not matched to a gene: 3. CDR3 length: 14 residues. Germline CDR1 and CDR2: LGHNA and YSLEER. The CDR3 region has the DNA TGCGCCAGCAGCTTGGACAGGGGGGACTATGGCTACACCTTC. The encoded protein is CASSLDRGDYGYTF.

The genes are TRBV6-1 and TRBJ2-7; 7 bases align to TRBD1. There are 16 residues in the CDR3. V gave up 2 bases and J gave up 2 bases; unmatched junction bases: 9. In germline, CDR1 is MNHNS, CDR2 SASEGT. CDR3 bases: TGTGCCAGCAGTGAATATTTTACAGGGGTCACCTACGAGCAGTACTTC. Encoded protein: CASSEYFTGVTYEQYF.

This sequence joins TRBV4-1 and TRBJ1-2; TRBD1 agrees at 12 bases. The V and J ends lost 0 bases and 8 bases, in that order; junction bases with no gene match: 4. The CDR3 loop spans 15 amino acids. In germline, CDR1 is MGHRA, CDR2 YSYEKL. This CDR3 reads CASSQEGTGGYGYTF. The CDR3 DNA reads TGCGCCAGCAGCCAAGAAGGGACAGGGGGCTACGGCTACACCTTC.

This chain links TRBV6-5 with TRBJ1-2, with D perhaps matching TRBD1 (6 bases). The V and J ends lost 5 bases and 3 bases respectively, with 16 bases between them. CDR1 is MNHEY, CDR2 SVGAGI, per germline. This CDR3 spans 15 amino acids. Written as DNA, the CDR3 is TGTGCCAGCAGTCCCGTCGGGGGCGTCGACTATGGCTACACCTTC. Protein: CASSPVGGVDYGYTF.

The CDR3 spells CASSPGQENEQFF. CDR3 sequence (DNA): TGTGCCAGCTCACCGGGACAGGAAAATGAGCAGTTCTTC. The chain carries TRBV18 and TRBJ2-1, with TRBD1 identical over 8 bases. Trimming cost V 3 bases and J 7 bases; bases outside gene matches: 2. Germline CDR1 is KGHSH and CDR2 is LQKENI. The CDR3 contains 13 residues.

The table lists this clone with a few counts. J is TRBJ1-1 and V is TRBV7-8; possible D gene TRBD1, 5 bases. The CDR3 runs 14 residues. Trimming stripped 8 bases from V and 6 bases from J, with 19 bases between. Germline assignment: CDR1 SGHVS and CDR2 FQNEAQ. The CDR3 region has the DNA TGTGCCAGCTTGGGATCCCGGACAACCGCTGAAGCTTTCTTT. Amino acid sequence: CASLGSRTTAEAFF.

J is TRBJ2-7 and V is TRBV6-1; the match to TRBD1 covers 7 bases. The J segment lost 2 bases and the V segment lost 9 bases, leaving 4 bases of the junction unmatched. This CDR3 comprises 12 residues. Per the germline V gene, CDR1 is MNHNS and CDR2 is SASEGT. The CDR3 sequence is CASVTGPYEQYF. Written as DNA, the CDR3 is TGTGCCAGTGTGACAGGGCCCTACGAGCAGTACTTC.

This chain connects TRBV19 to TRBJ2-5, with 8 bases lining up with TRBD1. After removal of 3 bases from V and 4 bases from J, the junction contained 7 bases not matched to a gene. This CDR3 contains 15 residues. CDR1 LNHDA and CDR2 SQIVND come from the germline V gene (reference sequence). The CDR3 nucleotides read TGTGCCAGTAGTATGCAGGGGGCCGGCAGAGAGACCCAGTACTTC. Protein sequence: CASSMQGAGRETQYF.

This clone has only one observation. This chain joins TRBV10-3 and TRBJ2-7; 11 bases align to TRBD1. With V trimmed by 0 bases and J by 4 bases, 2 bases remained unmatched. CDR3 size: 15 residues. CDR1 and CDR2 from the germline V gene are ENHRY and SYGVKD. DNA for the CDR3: TGTGCCATCAGTGAGTCGGACAGGGGGCGGTACGAGCAGTACTTC. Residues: CAISESDRGRYEQYF.

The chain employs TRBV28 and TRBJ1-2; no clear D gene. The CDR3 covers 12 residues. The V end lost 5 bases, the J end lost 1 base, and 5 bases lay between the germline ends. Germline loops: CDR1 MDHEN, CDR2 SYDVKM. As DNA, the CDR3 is TGTGCCAGCAGTCTTTATAACTATGGCTACACCTTC. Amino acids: CASSLYNYGYTF.

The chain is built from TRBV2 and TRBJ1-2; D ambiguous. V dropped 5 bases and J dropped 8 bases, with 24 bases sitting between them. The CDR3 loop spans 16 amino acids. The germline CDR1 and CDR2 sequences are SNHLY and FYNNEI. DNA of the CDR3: TGTGCCAGCAGTCCCCCTGCGGGTGCCCTAGGGTTGGGCTACACCTTC. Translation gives CASSPPAGALGLGYTF.

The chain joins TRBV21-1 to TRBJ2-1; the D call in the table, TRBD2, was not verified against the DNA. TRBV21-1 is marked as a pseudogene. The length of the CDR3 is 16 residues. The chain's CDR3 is CASSKGPGGPYNEQFF. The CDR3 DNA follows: TGTGCCAGCAGCAAAGGGCCGGGGGGCCCCTACAATGAGCAGTTCTTC.

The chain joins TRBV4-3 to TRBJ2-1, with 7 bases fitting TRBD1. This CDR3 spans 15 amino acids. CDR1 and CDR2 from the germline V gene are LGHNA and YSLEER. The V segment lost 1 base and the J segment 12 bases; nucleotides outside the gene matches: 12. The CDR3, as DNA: TGCGCCAGCAGCCAAGCTGACAGGGCCCCGATGGGGCAGTTCTTC. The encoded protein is CASSQADRAPMGQFF.

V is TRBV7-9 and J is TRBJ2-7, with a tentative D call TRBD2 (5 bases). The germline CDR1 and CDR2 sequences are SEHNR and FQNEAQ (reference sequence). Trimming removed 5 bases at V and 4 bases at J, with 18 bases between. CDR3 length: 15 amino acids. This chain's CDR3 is CASSPRRGGVYEQYF. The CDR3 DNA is TGTGCCAGCAGCCCGCGCCGGGGTGGCGTATACGAGCAGTACTTC.

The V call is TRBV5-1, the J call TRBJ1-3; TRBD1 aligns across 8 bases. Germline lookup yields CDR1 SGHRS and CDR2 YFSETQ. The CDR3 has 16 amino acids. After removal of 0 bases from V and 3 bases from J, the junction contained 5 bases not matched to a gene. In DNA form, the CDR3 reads TGCGCCAGCAGCTTGGGGCAGGGGGCTTATGGAAACACCATATATTTT. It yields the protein CASSLGQGAYGNTIYF.

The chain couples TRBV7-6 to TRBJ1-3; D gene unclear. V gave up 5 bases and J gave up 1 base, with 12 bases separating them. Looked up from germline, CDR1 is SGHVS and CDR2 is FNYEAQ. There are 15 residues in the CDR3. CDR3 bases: TGTGCCAGCAGCCCCGGACGCGGTTCTGGAAACACCATATATTTT. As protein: CASSPGRGSGNTIYF.

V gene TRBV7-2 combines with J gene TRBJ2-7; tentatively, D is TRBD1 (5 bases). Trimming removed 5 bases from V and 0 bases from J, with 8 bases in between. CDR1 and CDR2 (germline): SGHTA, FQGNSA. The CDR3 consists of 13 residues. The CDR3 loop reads CASSQRGSYEQYF. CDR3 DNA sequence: TGTGCCAGCAGCCAAAGGGGCTCCTACGAGCAGTACTTC.

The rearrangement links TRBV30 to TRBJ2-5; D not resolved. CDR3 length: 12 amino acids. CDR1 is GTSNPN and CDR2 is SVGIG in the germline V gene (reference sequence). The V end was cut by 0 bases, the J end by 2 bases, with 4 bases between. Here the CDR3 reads CAWSVQQETQYF. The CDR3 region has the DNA TGTGCCTGGAGTGTACAGCAAGAGACCCAGTACTTC.

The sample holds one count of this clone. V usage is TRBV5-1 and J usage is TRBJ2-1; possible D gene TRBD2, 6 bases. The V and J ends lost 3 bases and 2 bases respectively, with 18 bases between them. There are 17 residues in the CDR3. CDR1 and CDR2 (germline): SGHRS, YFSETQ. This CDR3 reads CASSWSSGTVPYNEQFF. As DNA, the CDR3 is TGCGCCAGCAGCTGGAGCTCCGGGACTGTTCCCTACAATGAGCAGTTCTTC.